This T cell receptor (beta chain) was documented in a study of T cells in women clearing cervical HPV infection. Only in-frame clones appear in the TCRdb table, and some are missing; sequencing was by immunoSEQ multiplex PCR. The sample has 30,000 to 45,000 clones. As concerns this clone: The read gets to within 3 residues of the CDR3 end, and the germline J gene fills in the rest.

Germline assignment: CDR1 DFQATT and CDR2 SNEGSKA (reference sequence). The V end was cut by 6 bases, the J end by 9 bases, with 9 bases between. This CDR3 is 11 amino acids long. This receptor was taken from a woman aged 18 to 75 with a cervical HPV16 infection that either progressed to CIN3+ or cleared (not recorded which). Specimen: blood buffy coat. The chain has TRBV20-1 and TRBJ1-6; no definite D call. CDR3 sequence reads: CSAPKGSPLHF. The DNA read from the CDR3 is TGCAGTGCCCCGAAGGGTTCACCC.